The clone carrying this TCR beta chain came up once. The antigen is unknown. The data were taken from a study of shared clonotypes between healthy human individuals. The study, taken as a whole, reports: There were few donors, and this limited the genetic and exposure-history diversity represented.

Only in-frame clones appear in the TCRdb table, and some are missing; sequencing was by immunoSEQ multiplex PCR. The data hold roughly 170,000 clones, with approximately 61% observed a single time. This sequence originates from a man under 40 in good health. The specimen sequenced was memory CD4+ T cells sorted from blood. Described subset: CD45RA-negative fraction.

DNA for the CDR3: TGTGCCAGTATCGGGAGAGGGGGCACCGGGGAGCTGTTTTTT. Protein: CASIGRGGTGELFF. V gene TRBV19 combines with J gene TRBJ2-2; tentatively, D is TRBD1 or TRBD2 (6 bases each). The V end lost 7 bases, the J end lost 4 bases, and 13 bases lay between the germline ends. Germline loops: CDR1 LNHDA, CDR2 SQIVND (reference sequence). The CDR3 length is 14 residues.